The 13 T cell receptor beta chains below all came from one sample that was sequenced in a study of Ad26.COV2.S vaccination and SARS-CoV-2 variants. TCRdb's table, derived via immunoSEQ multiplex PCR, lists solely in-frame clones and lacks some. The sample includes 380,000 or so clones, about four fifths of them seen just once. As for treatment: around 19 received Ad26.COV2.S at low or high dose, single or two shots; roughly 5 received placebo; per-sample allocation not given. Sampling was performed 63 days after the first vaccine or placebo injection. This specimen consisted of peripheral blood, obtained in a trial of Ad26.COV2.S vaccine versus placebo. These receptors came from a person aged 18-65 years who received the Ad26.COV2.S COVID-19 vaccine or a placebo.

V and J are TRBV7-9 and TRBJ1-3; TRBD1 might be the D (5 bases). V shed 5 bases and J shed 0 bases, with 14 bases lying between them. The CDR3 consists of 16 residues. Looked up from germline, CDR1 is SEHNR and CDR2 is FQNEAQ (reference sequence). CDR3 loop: CASSGGRDISGNTIYF. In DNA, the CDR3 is TGTGCCAGCAGCGGGGGGAGGGATATCTCTGGAAACACCATATATTTT.

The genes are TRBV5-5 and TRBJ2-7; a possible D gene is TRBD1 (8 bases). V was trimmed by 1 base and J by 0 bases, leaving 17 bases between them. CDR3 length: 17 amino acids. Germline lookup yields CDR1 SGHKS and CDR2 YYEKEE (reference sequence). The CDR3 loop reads CASSLNRGGPSSYEQYF. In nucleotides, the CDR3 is TGTGCCAGCAGCTTGAACAGGGGGGGGCCCAGCTCCTACGAGCAGTACTTC.

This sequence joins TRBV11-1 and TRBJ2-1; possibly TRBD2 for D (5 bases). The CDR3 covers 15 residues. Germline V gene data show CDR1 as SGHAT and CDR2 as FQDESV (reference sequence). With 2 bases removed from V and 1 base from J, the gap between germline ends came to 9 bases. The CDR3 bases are TGTGCCAGCAGCTTACGCCCGGGGTCCTACAATGAGCAGTTCTTC. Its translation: CASSLRPGSYNEQFF.

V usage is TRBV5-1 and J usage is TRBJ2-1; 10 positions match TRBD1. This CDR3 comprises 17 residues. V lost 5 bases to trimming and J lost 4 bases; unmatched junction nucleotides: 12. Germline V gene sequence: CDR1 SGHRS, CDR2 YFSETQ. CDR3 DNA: TGCGCCAGCAGTCTCAGTACCGGGACAGGGGCATACAATGAGCAGTTCTTC. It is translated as CASSLSTGTGAYNEQFF. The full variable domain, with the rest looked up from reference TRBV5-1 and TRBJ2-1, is KAGVTQTPRYLIKTRGQQVTLSCSPISGHRSVSWYQQTPGQGLQFLFEYFSETQRNKGNFPGRFSGRQFSNSRSEMNVSTLELGDSALYLCASSLSTGTGAYNEQFFGPGTRLTVL.

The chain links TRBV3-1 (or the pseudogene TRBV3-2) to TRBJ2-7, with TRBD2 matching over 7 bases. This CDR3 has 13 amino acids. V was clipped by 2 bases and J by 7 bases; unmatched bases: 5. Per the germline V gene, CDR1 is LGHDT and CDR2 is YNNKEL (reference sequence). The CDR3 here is CASSQSGEGEQYF. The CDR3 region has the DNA TGTGCCAGCAGCCAAAGCGGGGAGGGAGAGCAGTACTTC.

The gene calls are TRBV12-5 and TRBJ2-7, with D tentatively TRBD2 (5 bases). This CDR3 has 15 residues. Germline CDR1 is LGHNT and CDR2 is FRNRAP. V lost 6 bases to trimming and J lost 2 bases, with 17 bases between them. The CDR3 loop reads CASGRISGSAYEQYF. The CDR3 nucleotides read TGTGCTAGTGGGCGTATTTCGGGGAGCGCCTACGAGCAGTACTTC.

CDR3 sequence reads: CASSSPSVDPRGYTF. The DNA of the CDR3 is TGTGCCAGCAGCTCCCCCAGCGTGGATCCTCGGGGCTACACCTTC. The V call is TRBV7-9, the J call TRBJ1-2; no clear D gene. The germline gives CDR1 SEHNR, CDR2 FQNEAQ (reference sequence). This CDR3 spans 15 amino acids. V lost 4 bases, J lost 8 bases, and 20 bases lay in between. Full variable domain (remainder filled in from reference TRBV7-9 and TRBJ1-2): DTGVSQNPRHKITKRGQNVTFRCDPISEHNRLYWYRQTLGQGPEFLTYFQNEAQLEKSRLLSDRFSAERPKGSFSTLEIQRTEQGDSAMYLCASSSPSVDPRGYTFGSGTRLTVV.

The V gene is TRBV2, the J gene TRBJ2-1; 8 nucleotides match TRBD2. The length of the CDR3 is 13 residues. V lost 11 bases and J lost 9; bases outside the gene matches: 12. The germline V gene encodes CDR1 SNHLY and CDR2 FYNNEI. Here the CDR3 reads CAGGLDLYGEQFF. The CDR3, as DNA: TGTGCCGGGGGACTAGATCTCTACGGTGAGCAGTTCTTC. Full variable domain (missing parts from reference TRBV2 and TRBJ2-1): EPEVTQTPSHQVTQMGQEVILRCVPISNHLYFYWYRQILGQKVEFLVSFYNNEISEKSEIFDDQFSVERPDGSNFTLKIRSTKLEDSAMYFCAGGLDLYGEQFFGPGTRLTVL.

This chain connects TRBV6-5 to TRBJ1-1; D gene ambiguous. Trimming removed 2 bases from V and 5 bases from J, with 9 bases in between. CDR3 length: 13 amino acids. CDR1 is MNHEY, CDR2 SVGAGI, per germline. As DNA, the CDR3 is TGTGCCAGCAGTTACGTTCACGGAACTGAAGCTTTCTTT. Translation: CASSYVHGTEAFF.

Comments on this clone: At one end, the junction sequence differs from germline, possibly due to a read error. The CDR3 region has the DNA TGTGCCAGCCGTGAGAGCCCCTCTTCCTATGGCTACACCTTC. It encodes CASRESPSSYGYTF. The chain recombines TRBV6-4 with TRBJ1-2; D unresolved. This CDR3 is built from 14 residues. Germline assignment: CDR1 MRHNA and CDR2 SNTAGT.

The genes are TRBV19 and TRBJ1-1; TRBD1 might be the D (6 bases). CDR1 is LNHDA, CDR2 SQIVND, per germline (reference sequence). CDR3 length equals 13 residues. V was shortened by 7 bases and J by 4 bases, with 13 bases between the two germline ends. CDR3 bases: TGTGCCAGTACTCTTGGACAGTTCACTGAAGCTTTCTTT. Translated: CASTLGQFTEAFF.

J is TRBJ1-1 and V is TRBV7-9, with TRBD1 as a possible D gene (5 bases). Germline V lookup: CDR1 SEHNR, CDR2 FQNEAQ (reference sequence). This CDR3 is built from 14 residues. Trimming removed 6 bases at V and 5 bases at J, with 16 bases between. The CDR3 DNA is TGTGCCAGCAGGTGGGGAGGGCGGGGGACTGAAGCTTTCTTT. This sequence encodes CASRWGGRGTEAFF.

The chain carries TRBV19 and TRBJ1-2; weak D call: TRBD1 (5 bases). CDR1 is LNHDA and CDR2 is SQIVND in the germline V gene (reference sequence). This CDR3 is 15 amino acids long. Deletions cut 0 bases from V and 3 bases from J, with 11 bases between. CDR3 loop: CASSIEAGPYYGYTF. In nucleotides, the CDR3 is TGTGCCAGTAGTATAGAGGCAGGGCCATACTATGGCTACACCTTC.